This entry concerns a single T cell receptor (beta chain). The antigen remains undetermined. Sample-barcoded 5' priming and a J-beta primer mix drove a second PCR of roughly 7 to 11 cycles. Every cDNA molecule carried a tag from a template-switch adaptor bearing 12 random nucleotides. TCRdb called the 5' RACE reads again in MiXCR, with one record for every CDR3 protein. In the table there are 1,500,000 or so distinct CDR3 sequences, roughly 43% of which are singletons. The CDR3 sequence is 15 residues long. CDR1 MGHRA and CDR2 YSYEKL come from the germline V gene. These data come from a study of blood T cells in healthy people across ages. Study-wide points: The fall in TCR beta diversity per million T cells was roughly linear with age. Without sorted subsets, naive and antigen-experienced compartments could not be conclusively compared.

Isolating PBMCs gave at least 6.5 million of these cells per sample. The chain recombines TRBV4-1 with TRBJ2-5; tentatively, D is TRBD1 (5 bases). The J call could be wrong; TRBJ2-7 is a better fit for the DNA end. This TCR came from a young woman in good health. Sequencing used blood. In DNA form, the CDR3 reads TGCGCCAGCAGCCAAGATCCCCAGGGTAGACACGAGCAGTACTTC. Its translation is CASSQDPQGRHEQYF.